These 26 T cell receptor beta chains originate from one sample sequenced in a study of blood T cell repertoires in COVID-19 (dated by TCRdb to 2019 to 2021). The method behind the library was the immunoSEQ multiplex PCR assay. As stored in TCRdb, this immuneACCESS dataset retains in-frame rearrangements with V and J assigned. A fraction of the clones does not appear; measured against another copy, unresolved V genes explain less than half of the discrepancy, and the remainder lacks a known reason. The sample table shows 120,000 to 150,000 clones, and 84% are seen once. The ten most abundant clones make up roughly 4% of the sample. The sequencing sample was made of PBMCs or T cells enriched from blood (not recorded which). These receptors came from a man aged 45 to 65 in a cohort exposed to, infected with or recovered from COVID-19 (not recorded which).

As DNA, the CDR3 is TGTGCCAGCTCACTTCGACTAGCGGGGCTTCAAGAGACCCAGTACTTC. It specifies CASSLRLAGLQETQYF. The chain has TRBV18 and TRBJ2-5; 11 nucleotides match TRBD2. CDR3 length equals 16 residues. Trimming removed 4 bases from V and 2 bases from J; junction bases left unmatched: 6. The germline gives CDR1 KGHSH, CDR2 LQKENI.

This chain uses TRBV6-5 with TRBJ2-7, with 7 bases aligning to TRBD1. The CDR3 contains 13 residues. V was clipped by 8 bases and J by 1 base; unmatched bases: 5. Germline V gene data show CDR1 as MNHEY and CDR2 as SVGAGI. CDR3 coding DNA: TGTGCCAGCCACAGGGGATCTTCCTACGAGCAGTACTTC. Translation: CASHRGSSYEQYF.

This clone was found many times. The chain is built from TRBV2 and TRBJ1-5; D gene unclear. The CDR3 length is 14 residues. V was pared by 4 bases and J by 2 bases, with 9 bases between. Germline CDR1 SNHLY, CDR2 FYNNEI. The CDR3 sequence is CASSVERGNQPQHF. The CDR3 nucleotides are TGTGCCAGCAGTGTGGAGAGGGGCAATCAGCCCCAGCATTTT. The full variable domain, its missing parts supplied by reference TRBV2 and TRBJ1-5, is EPEVTQTPSHQVTQMGQEVILRCVPISNHLYFYWYRQILGQKVEFLVSFYNNEISEKSEIFDDQFSVERPDGSNFTLKIRSTKLEDSAMYFCASSVERGNQPQHFGDGTRLSIL.

This chain joins TRBV9 and TRBJ1-1; the match to TRBD1 covers 8 bases. Trimming removed 5 bases from V and 0 bases from J; junction bases left unmatched: 0. Germline CDR1 is SGDLS and CDR2 is YYNGEE. The length of the CDR3 is 13 residues. For the CDR3, the DNA is TGTGCCAGCAGGGGACAGGTGAACACTGAAGCTTTCTTT. It translates to CASRGQVNTEAFF.

J is TRBJ1-5 and V is TRBV3-1 (or the pseudogene TRBV3-2); TRBD1 agrees at 11 bases. Germline-derived CDR1 and CDR2 are LGHDT and YNNKEL (reference sequence). The CDR3 runs to 19 residues. V lost 2 bases, J lost 4 bases, and 13 bases stayed unmatched. CDR3 sequence reads: CASSQSYLDRGLGNQPQHF. CDR3 DNA: TGTGCCAGCAGCCAATCTTACTTGGACAGGGGGCTAGGGAATCAGCCCCAGCATTTT.

This sequence joins TRBV5-1 and TRBJ2-7; 7 nucleotides line up with TRBD2. Germline-derived CDR1 and CDR2 are SGHRS and YFSETQ. V dropped 3 bases and J dropped 2; count of bases not matched to a gene: 8. This CDR3 region has 15 residues. CDR3 region: CASSYISGVPYEQYF. As DNA, the CDR3 is TGCGCCAGCAGCTATATCAGCGGGGTCCCCTACGAGCAGTACTTC.

The J gene is TRBJ2-3, the V gene TRBV7-9; 10 bases agree with TRBD2. The germline V gene has CDR1 SEHNR and CDR2 FQNEAQ (reference sequence). Unmatched junction bases numbered 5, after V lost 1 base and J lost 4 bases. The CDR3 sequence is 16 residues long. The CDR3: CASSLVLAGAADTQYF. The CDR3 bases are TGTGCCAGCAGCTTAGTCCTAGCGGGAGCGGCAGATACGCAGTATTTT.

The rearrangement links TRBV2 to TRBJ2-5, with TRBD2 matching 7 bases. CDR1 SNHLY and CDR2 FYNNEI come from the germline V gene. CDR3 length equals 13 residues. V lost 4 bases to trimming and J lost 5 bases; unmatched junction nucleotides: 4. CDR3 sequence: CASSAQGGETQYF. DNA of the CDR3: TGTGCCAGCAGTGCCCAGGGAGGGGAGACCCAGTACTTC.

This chain uses TRBV15 with TRBJ2-1, with 9 bases identical to TRBD2. The ends lost 4 bases at V and 4 bases at J; junction bases unmatched: 14. Germline lookup yields CDR1 LNHNV and CDR2 YYDKDF (reference sequence). This CDR3 region has 18 residues. CDR3 in amino acids: CATSTLRDLAGLYNEQFF. The CDR3 bases are TGTGCCACCAGCACTTTAAGGGATCTAGCGGGGCTATACAATGAGCAGTTCTTC. The full variable domain, in which reference TRBV15 and TRBJ2-1 provide the parts outside the CDR3, is DAMVIQNPRYQVTQFGKPVTLSCSQTLNHNVMYWYQQKSSQAPKLLFHYYDKDFNNEADTPDNFQSRRPNTSFCFLDIRSPGLGDTAMYLCATSTLRDLAGLYNEQFFGPGTRLTVL.

The chain uses TRBV7-9 and TRBJ1-2; 9 bases line up with TRBD1. V dropped 5 bases and J dropped 8; count of bases not matched to a gene: 15. CDR1 is SEHNR, CDR2 FQNEAQ, per germline (reference sequence). The CDR3 is 16 residues long. CDR3 sequence: CASSHTDGGTGNGYTF. CDR3 sequence (DNA): TGTGCCAGCAGCCACACAGACGGGGGGACAGGGAACGGCTACACCTTC.

As concerns this clone: Other DNA sequences in the same sample also yield this CDR3. The chain has TRBV5-1 and TRBJ2-7; possible D gene TRBD1, 5 bases. This CDR3 region has 14 residues. Trimming took 0 bases from V and 3 from J, leaving 10 bases between them. CDR1 SGHRS and CDR2 YFSETQ come from the germline V gene. Written as DNA, the CDR3 is TGCGCCAGCAGCTTGGGGGGCAAGGGCTACGAGCAGTACTTC. It specifies CASSLGGKGYEQYF.

The chain joins TRBV19 to TRBJ2-2, with TRBD2 matching 7 bases. In germline, CDR1 is LNHDA, CDR2 SQIVND (reference sequence). J gave up 3 bases and V 6 bases, and 7 bases lay outside the gene matches. This CDR3 is 15 amino acids long. The CDR3 bases are TGTGCCAGTAGCCCGACTAGCACGTACACCGGGGAGCTGTTTTTT. This sequence encodes CASSPTSTYTGELFF.

V usage is TRBV5-6 and J usage is TRBJ1-2, with 8 bases identical to TRBD1. The J segment lost 5 bases and the V segment lost 9 bases, leaving 9 bases of the junction unmatched. The germline V gene encodes CDR1 SGHDT and CDR2 YYEEEE. This CDR3 has 13 amino acids. CDR3 in DNA: TGTGCCACCCGGACAGGGAGTGAGTATGGCTACACCTTC. It translates to CATRTGSEYGYTF.

The CDR3 DNA follows: TGTGCCAGTAGTATGGATGGGACAGGGAATACTTATTCACCCCTCCACTTT. This translates into CASSMDGTGNTYSPLHF. The chain couples TRBV19 to TRBJ1-6; 9 nucleotides agree with TRBD1. CDR1 and CDR2 from the germline V gene are LNHDA and SQIVND (reference sequence). V lost 3 bases, J lost 8 bases, and 11 bases stayed unmatched. The CDR3 is made up of 17 amino acids.

The rearrangement joins TRBV3-1 (or the pseudogene TRBV3-2) to TRBJ2-7; D possibly corresponds to TRBD2 (6 bases). V lost 1 base, J lost 2 bases, and 15 bases lay in between. CDR1 is LGHDT and CDR2 is YNNKEL in the germline V gene (reference sequence). The length of the CDR3 is 16 residues. CDR3 loop: CASSQALRGMAYEQYF. The DNA of the CDR3 is TGTGCCAGCAGCCAAGCCTTACGGGGGATGGCCTACGAGCAGTACTTC.

The rearrangement joins TRBV19 to TRBJ2-3; 12 bases fit TRBD2. Germline CDR1 and CDR2: LNHDA and SQIVND (reference sequence). The ends lost 1 base at V and 4 bases at J; junction bases unmatched: 3. This CDR3 spans 16 amino acids. CDR3 sequence: CASSIGGTSGSDTQYF. The CDR3 DNA reads as TGTGCCAGTAGTATAGGCGGGACTAGCGGGTCAGATACGCAGTATTTT.

The chain links TRBV10-3 to TRBJ1-6; tentative D call: TRBD1 (5 bases). V was trimmed by 5 bases and J by 5 bases, leaving 10 bases between them. CDR1 and CDR2 (germline): ENHRY, SYGVKD. The CDR3 totals 14 residues. CDR3 residues: CAISQQVNNSPLHF. In DNA form, the CDR3 reads TGTGCCATCAGTCAACAGGTGAATAATTCACCCCTCCACTTT.

The gene calls are TRBV5-8 and TRBJ1-1, with 10 bases fitting TRBD1. CDR1 SGHTS and CDR2 YDEGEE come from the germline V gene. CDR3 length: 16 residues. With V trimmed by 0 bases and J by 4 bases, 6 bases remained unmatched. The CDR3 loop reads CASSLALGTGATEAFF. The CDR3 bases are TGTGCCAGCAGCTTGGCCTTGGGGACAGGGGCCACTGAAGCTTTCTTT.

The chain employs TRBV6-4 and TRBJ1-2, with D unclear. The V gene's germline CDR1 is MRHNA and CDR2 SNTAGT. Trimming stripped 4 bases from V and 4 bases from J, with 10 bases between. CDR3 length: 13 amino acids. CDR3 sequence: CASSAAAGYGYTF. In nucleotides, the CDR3 is TGTGCCAGCAGTGCCGCAGCAGGCTATGGCTACACCTTC.

The genes are TRBV12-3 or TRBV12-4 and TRBJ1-1; D might be TRBD1 (6 bases). This CDR3 is 13 amino acids long. The V end lost 8 bases, the J end lost 0 bases, and 10 bases lay between the germline ends. In DNA, the CDR3 is TGTGCCAGCCGGGGGGCGGTGAACACTGAAGCTTTCTTT. It yields the protein CASRGAVNTEAFF.

By its share, this clone is medium-sized (0.01 to 0.1%). The J gene is TRBJ2-7, the V gene TRBV4-3; D remains ambiguous. This CDR3 contains 15 residues. Trimming cost V 1 base and J 2 bases, with 12 bases left between them. Germline CDR1 reads LGHNA; CDR2 reads YSLEER. CDR3 coding DNA: TGCGCCAGCAGCCAAGGAATCCACAAAACCTACGAGCAGTACTTC. Its translation is CASSQGIHKTYEQYF.

This clone was found a few times. This chain connects TRBV5-4 to TRBJ2-3; TRBD2 agrees at 12 bases. After removal of 4 bases from V and 0 bases from J, the junction contained 3 bases not matched to a gene. Germline V gives CDR1 SGHNT, CDR2 YYREEE (reference sequence). The CDR3 runs 16 residues. CDR3 sequence reads: CASSPGLAGSTDTQYF. CDR3 nucleotide sequence: TGTGCCAGCAGCCCTGGACTAGCGGGGAGCACAGATACGCAGTATTTT.

The CDR3 DNA sequence: TGTGCCAGCACGGGGAAAGATACGCAGTATTTT. It codes for CASTGKDTQYF. V is TRBV6-5 and J is TRBJ2-3; possible D gene TRBD2, 5 bases. The CDR3 totals 11 residues. CDR1 MNHEY and CDR2 SVGAGI come from the germline V gene. V lost 7 bases and J 5 bases, leaving 7 bases between the germline ends.

About this clone: Other DNA sequences in this specimen translate into the identical CDR3. V gene TRBV10-3 combines with J gene TRBJ1-1; D is possibly TRBD1 (5 bases). The length of the CDR3 is 12 residues. Germline CDR1 and CDR2: ENHRY and SYGVKD. V lost 6 bases, J lost 4 bases, and 9 bases lay in between. DNA for the CDR3: TGTGCCATCAGGGGGGGAGGCACTGAAGCTTTCTTT. Encoded protein: CAIRGGGTEAFF.

This chain links TRBV19 with TRBJ2-1; 15 bases are a match to TRBD2. Unmatched junction bases numbered 5, after V lost 4 bases and J lost 7 bases. The CDR3 contains 16 residues. Germline values: CDR1 LNHDA, CDR2 SQIVND (reference sequence). CDR3 nucleotide sequence: TGTGCCAGTAGTAGGCGCGGACTAGCGGGAGGGAATGAGCAGTTCTTC. This encodes CASSRRGLAGGNEQFF.

The chain links TRBV6-5 to TRBJ1-1; 7 bases line up with TRBD1. Per germline, CDR1 MNHEY and CDR2 SVGAGI. CDR3 length: 15 amino acids. V shed 11 bases and J 2 bases; nucleotides not matched to a gene: 14. The CDR3 sequence: CAGAGRNRGNTEAFF. The CDR3 bases are TGTGCCGGGGCGGGTAGAAACAGGGGAAACACTGAAGCTTTCTTT.